This T cell receptor (beta chain) is from a study of regulatory T cells in long-lasting Graves disease. Arm-PCR of CDR3 regions and iRepertoire HTBI primers were used to build TCR beta libraries. In TCRdb, the multiplex PCR reads were re-called with MiXCR into one record per CDR3 protein. Of approximately 540,000 distinct CDR3 sequences in the sample, approximately 12% were seen once. Stated time point: newly diagnosed GD, antithyroid drugs for less than 3 months. With RNA extracted from PBMCs as input, the TCR library was made. The collection involved drawing approximately 9 milliliters of peripheral blood into EDTA tubes. This sample was also put to use in a study of T cells in Graves' hyperthyroidism and ophthalmopathy. That work adds: Orbital computed tomography and thyroid ultrasound, together with serum TRAb and thyroxine and clinical symptoms, were used for diagnoses.

The TCR sequence derives from a woman aged 25 to 39 with Graves disease. Specimen: peripheral blood mononuclear cells (PBMCs), collected at new diagnosis, from a patient treated with antithyroid drugs.

The CDR3, as DNA: TGTGCCAGCACCGGGCCTCAGCGGGTGGCCGCCTACGAGCAGTACTTC. Amino acid sequence: CASTGPQRVAAYEQYF. This chain joins TRBV27 and TRBJ2-7; tentatively, D is TRBD2 (6 bases). The V gene lost 7 bases and the J gene lost 2 bases, with 21 bases spanning the gap. Per the germline V gene, CDR1 is MNHEY and CDR2 is SMNVEV (reference sequence). The CDR3 length is 16 residues.